The TCR beta chain under discussion was sequenced for a study of T-cell memory formation after mild COVID-19. Study information: The study found TCR clusters largely donor specific.

Between the trimmed V and J ends, which lost 9 bases and 1 base, there was a span of 13 bases. This CDR3 region has 14 residues. Germline values: CDR1 MNHEY, CDR2 SVGEGT. Each CDR3 protein is one row after TCRdb ran MiXCR on the 5' RACE reads. The sample has approximately 210,000 distinct CDR3 sequences, about 10% seen once. In this sample, this clonotype turned up once. Specimen: PBMCs or a T cell subset sorted from them (not recorded which). The chain couples TRBV6-2 or TRBV6-3 to TRBJ2-1; D is possibly TRBD1 (5 bases). This TCR was sampled from a man between 18 and 29 years old who had mild COVID-19 (a few samples of this study predate the infection). Cell type and time point are not known. The chain's CDR3 is CASQQDRSYNEQFF. The DNA of the CDR3 is TGTGCCAGTCAACAGGACCGATCCTACAATGAGCAGTTCTTC.